This TCR beta chain was recorded in a study (dated by TCRdb to the early 2010s). Trimming removed 2 bases from V and 7 bases from J, leaving 12 bases between the germline ends. From the germline V gene (reference sequence), CDR1 is DFQATT and CDR2 is SNEGSKA. Inclusive of the bounding cysteine and phenylalanine, the CDR3 is 14 residues long. The entry retains the CDR3 DNA only, 42 bases that are in frame from base 1. Sequenced using an Illumina Genome Analyzer IIx. Through fastp at Q25 and MiXCR, TCRdb rebuilt clones from the public reads, retaining in-frame beta chains. Entries that share a CDR3 protein sequence are merged under the most common genes and DNA. Counted in this sample were over 14,000 distinct CDR3 sequences; approximately 30% of them appeared once. In total, the top ten clones hold about 16% of the sample. Ten or more counts support this clonotype. Its antigen is unknown. The sample holds no much larger clone one base away, and base qualities are not on file.

The TCR originated in a human donor. Sequenced material: blood. The V gene is TRBV20-1 and the J gene is TRBJ1-6; the D segment cannot be called with confidence. Here is the DNA: TGCAGTGCTAGACCAGGACTGCCGAATTCACCCCTCCACTTT. Its protein reads: CSARPGLPNSPLHF.